The 10 T cell receptor beta chains below all came from one sample that was sequenced in a study of vaccination and CD4 T cells after COVID-19. The time point is: late sampling 161 to 241 days after vaccination in three convalescent patients. Treatment given: 10-day PBMC culture with coronavirus spike peptide pools or control peptides (ViraFEST assay). The antigens these receptors bind are not known. Sequencing of DNA taken from cultured CD4+ T cells relied on the Oncomine TCR Beta short-read assay. MiXCR, applied by TCRdb to the PCR reads, yields one record per CDR3 protein. The table records 20,000 to 25,000 distinct CDR3 sequences, roughly 50% of them present only once. This sample comprised CD4+ T cells from blood, cultured in vitro, obtained about 7 months after SARS-CoV-2 vaccination. Receptors originate from a human donor who had recovered from COVID-19.

About this clonotype itself: At one boundary the junction diverges from the germline segment, which might be a read error. V is TRBV27 and J is TRBJ1-1; D unclear. Per the germline V gene, CDR1 is MNHEY and CDR2 is SMNVEV (reference sequence). The CDR3 contains 14 residues. The CDR3 region is CASSFGVANTEAFF. In nucleotides, the CDR3 is TGTGCCAGCAGTTTCGGGGTGGCGAACACTGAGGCTTTCTTT.

This chain joins TRBV4-2 and TRBJ2-5; 10 bases are a match to TRBD2. This CDR3 spans 16 amino acids. The germline CDR1 and CDR2 sequences are LGHNA and YNFKEQ. The junction had 10 bases not matched to a gene; V was cut back by 4 bases and J by 5 bases. CDR3 amino acids: CASSLGVAGGGETQYF. The CDR3 DNA is TGTGCCAGCAGCCTTGGTGTAGCGGGGGGTGGGGAGACCCAGTACTTC.

The rearrangement links TRBV2 to TRBJ2-5; 12 bases match TRBD2. The junction had 4 bases not matched to a gene; V was cut back by 6 bases and J by 5 bases. The germline gives CDR1 SNHLY, CDR2 FYNNEI. CDR3 length: 14 residues. The CDR3 region is CASSFGTSGETQYF. CDR3 DNA sequence: TGTGCCAGCAGCTTTGGGACTAGCGGGGAGACCCAGTACTTC. The full variable domain, its missing parts supplied by reference TRBV2 and TRBJ2-5, is EPEVTQTPSHQVTQMGQEVILRCVPISNHLYFYWYRQILGQKVEFLVSFYNNEISEKSEIFDDQFSVERPDGSNFTLKIRSTKLEDSAMYFCASSFGTSGETQYFGPGTRLLVL.

The gene calls are TRBV12-3 or TRBV12-4 and TRBJ1-2, with D tentatively TRBD1 (6 bases). Trimming took 8 bases from V and 2 from J, leaving 12 bases between them. The CDR3 totals 13 residues. The CDR3 spells CASQGGRNYGYTF. CDR3 DNA sequence: TGTGCCAGCCAAGGGGGTAGGAACTATGGCTACACCTTC.

Only a few counts were recorded for this clonotype. J is TRBJ2-7 and V is TRBV28, with TRBD2 identical over 7 bases. Looked up from germline, CDR1 is MDHEN and CDR2 is SYDVKM. The V segment lost 5 bases and the J segment 6 bases; nucleotides outside the gene matches: 7. CDR3 length: 13 residues. The DNA of the CDR3 is TGTGCCAGCAGTCTTCCTCGGGGGGTCGAGCAGTACTTC. It is translated as CASSLPRGVEQYF.

The CDR3: CSARDLRRGGGGSDTQYF. DNA of the CDR3: TGCAGTGCTAGAGATCTAAGGCGGGGGGGCGGGGGATCAGATACGCAGTATTTT. This chain joins TRBV20-1 and TRBJ2-3; 9 nucleotides align to TRBD2. This CDR3 spans 18 amino acids. V was pared by 0 bases and J by 4 bases, with 14 bases of the junction left unmatched. Germline V gives CDR1 DFQATT, CDR2 SNEGSKA (reference sequence).

The rearrangement joins TRBV20-1 to TRBJ1-5; D not resolved. The ends were cut back, 6 bases at V and 0 bases at J, with 12 bases in the middle. Looked up from germline, CDR1 is DFQATT and CDR2 is SNEGSKA (reference sequence). The length of the CDR3 is 14 residues. The CDR3 loop reads CSAVGLHSNQPQHF. The CDR3 DNA is TGCAGTGCAGTGGGCCTACATAGCAATCAGCCCCAGCATTTT.

This clonotype was recorded a few times. The V gene is TRBV7-2, the J gene TRBJ2-1, with TRBD2 matching 8 bases. This CDR3 comprises 14 residues. V was pared by 5 bases and J by 9 bases, with 9 bases of the junction left unmatched. Per germline, CDR1 SGHTA and CDR2 FQGNSA. The CDR3 nucleotides read TGTGCCAGCAGCCCCTCGCGGGGGGATCTTGAGCAGTTCTTC. As protein: CASSPSRGDLEQFF. The variable domain in full, with the rest retrieved from reference TRBV7-2 and TRBJ2-1, is GAGVSQSPSNKVTEKGKDVELRCDPISGHTALYWYRQSLGQGLEFLIYFQGNSAPDKSGLPSDRFSAERTGGSVSTLTIQRTQQEDSAVYLCASSPSRGDLEQFFGPGTRLTVL.

The chain combines TRBV7-3 with TRBJ2-7, with a possible D match to TRBD2 (6 bases). V lost 5 bases and J 3 bases, leaving 11 bases between the germline ends. The CDR3 spans 13 residues. Germline-derived CDR1 and CDR2 are SGHTA and FQGTGA. In nucleotides, the CDR3 is TGTGCCAGCAGCCCAACCGGGGGCTACGAGCAGTACTTC. Translation: CASSPTGGYEQYF.

V and J are TRBV10-3 and TRBJ1-1; D gene uncertain. Germline CDR1 is ENHRY and CDR2 is SYGVKD. The CDR3 covers 14 residues. V gave up 5 bases and J gave up 3 bases, with 13 bases separating them. CDR3 sequence (DNA): TGTGCCATCAGTCATGAGGGAATACACACTGAAGCTTTCTTT. Residues: CAISHEGIHTEAFF.